This TCR beta chain derives from a study of blood T cell repertoires in COVID-19. Study details: The origin of the acute and convalescent COVID-19 samples was the United States, Italy and Spain. T cells, B-cell-depleted T cells, or PBMCs supplied cDNA or gDNA.

V lost 5 bases to trimming and J lost 0 bases, with 14 bases between them. The germline V gene encodes CDR1 SGHTA and CDR2 FQGNSA. CDR3 length: 16 residues. TCRdb keeps only in-frame clones here, not all; method: immunoSEQ multiplex PCR. Of about 170,000 clones detected, 87% appear once; the ten largest clones hold roughly 3.3%. The TCR comes from a man younger than 30 with active or convalescent COVID-19. The chain recombines TRBV7-2 with TRBJ1-3; tentatively, D is TRBD1 (5 bases). Sample: peripheral blood. The DNA of the CDR3 is TGTGCCAGCAGCCGCCTCGGGGGGGACTCTGGAAACACCATATATTTT. Amino acid sequence: CASSRLGGDSGNTIYF.